Listed here are 17 T cell receptor beta chains from one sample, sequenced in a study of blood T cell repertoires in COVID-19. Sequenced by immunoSEQ multiplex PCR; TCRdb stores in-frame clones only, minus some. The sample has some 24,000 clones; around 81% are singletons. Sequences were obtained from peripheral blood. These receptors came from an older man with acute or convalescent COVID-19.

The chain employs TRBV2 and TRBJ1-5; possibly TRBD1 for D (5 bases). The V gene's germline CDR1 is SNHLY and CDR2 FYNNEI. The CDR3 spans 13 residues. Trimming removed 5 bases from V and 1 base from J, with 6 bases in between. The chain's CDR3 is CASSSGSNQPQHF. Here the CDR3 DNA reads TGTGCCAGCAGTTCAGGGAGCAATCAGCCCCAGCATTTT. Using reference TRBV2 and TRBJ1-5 for the parts outside the CDR3, the full variable domain is EPEVTQTPSHQVTQMGQEVILRCVPISNHLYFYWYRQILGQKVEFLVSFYNNEISEKSEIFDDQFSVERPDGSNFTLKIRSTKLEDSAMYFCASSSGSNQPQHFGDGTRLSIL.

The chain combines TRBV7-8 with TRBJ2-5, with a weak D call TRBD1 (6 bases). CDR3 size: 15 residues. Trimming removed 3 bases from V and 5 bases from J, with 16 bases in between. CDR1 and CDR2 (germline): SGHVS, FQNEAQ. CDR3 residues: CASSFKSGAFETQYF. The CDR3 bases are TGTGCCAGCAGCTTTAAATCAGGGGCATTTGAGACCCAGTACTTC. The entire variable domain, with the rest obtained from reference TRBV7-8 and TRBJ2-5, is as follows: GAGVSQSPRYKVAKRGQDVALRCDPISGHVSLFWYQQALGQGPEFLTYFQNEAQLDKSGLPSDRFFAERPEGSVSTLKIQRTQQEDSAVYLCASSFKSGAFETQYFGPGTRLLVL.

The chain employs TRBV15 and TRBJ1-1; 9 nucleotides agree with TRBD1. Germline CDR1 and CDR2: LNHNV and YYDKDF (reference sequence). CDR3 size: 14 residues. Trimming cost V 3 bases and J 11 bases; bases outside gene matches: 10. CDR3: CATSSDPGTGWAFF. CDR3 nucleotide sequence: TGTGCCACCAGCAGTGACCCCGGGACAGGGTGGGCTTTCTTT.

The chain links TRBV9 to TRBJ2-7, with 9 bases fitting TRBD2. Germline V CDR1 and CDR2: SGDLS, YYNGEE. The CDR3 loop spans 14 amino acids. V shed 5 bases and J 2 bases; nucleotides not matched to a gene: 5. This CDR3 is CASSSGRSTYEQYF. CDR3 DNA sequence: TGTGCCAGCAGTAGCGGGAGAAGTACCTACGAGCAGTACTTC.

The gene calls are TRBV5-5 and TRBJ1-6; no reliable D call. Between the trimmed V and J ends, which lost 1 base and 0 bases, there was a span of 8 bases. Germline V gives CDR1 SGHKS, CDR2 YYEKEE (reference sequence). CDR3 size: 16 residues. The CDR3 region is CASSLSLSSYNSPLHF. The DNA for the CDR3 is TGTGCCAGCAGCTTGTCACTAAGCTCCTATAATTCACCCCTCCACTTT.

The chain combines TRBV12-3 or TRBV12-4 with TRBJ2-7; TRBD1 might be the D (6 bases). This CDR3 comprises 13 residues. Trimming left V 4 bases short and J 3 bases short, with 10 bases between. Written as DNA, the CDR3 is TGTGCCAGCAGTTCCGGGACATACTACGAGCAGTACTTC. It yields the protein CASSSGTYYEQYF.

This clone was observed once. The V call is TRBV4-2, the J call TRBJ1-2, with D possibly being TRBD1 (6 bases). Germline V gene data show CDR1 as LGHNA and CDR2 as YNFKEQ. V dropped 1 base and J dropped 2 bases, with 17 bases sitting between them. CDR3 length: 17 amino acids. The chain's CDR3 is CASSQGAYRDNNYGYTF. The CDR3 bases are TGTGCCAGCAGCCAAGGGGCCTACCGGGACAACAACTATGGCTACACCTTC.

This clone was detected once. The rearrangement joins TRBV6-6 to TRBJ2-3; the D gene is possibly TRBD1 (6 bases). Germline values: CDR1 MNHNY, CDR2 SVGAGI (reference sequence). The CDR3 contains 15 residues. The V end was cut by 6 bases, the J end by 1 base, with 14 bases between. CDR3 nucleotides: TGTGCCAGCAGCCGACAGGTGTCGGGCACAGATACGCAGTATTTT. Protein product: CASSRQVSGTDTQYF.

The chain's CDR3 is CASSIQGSNQPQHF. The CDR3 DNA sequence: TGTGCCAGTAGTATTCAGGGGAGCAATCAGCCCCAGCATTTT. The rearrangement uses TRBV19 and TRBJ1-5, with a tentative D call TRBD1 (6 bases). V was pared by 3 bases and J by 1 base, with 7 bases between. The CDR3 is made up of 14 amino acids. CDR1 is LNHDA and CDR2 is SQIVND in the germline V gene (reference sequence).

This rearrangement joins TRBV29-1 to TRBJ2-7; 7 positions match TRBD1. Trimming cost V 6 bases and J 3 bases; bases outside gene matches: 2. The CDR3 totals 11 residues. The germline gives CDR1 SQVTM, CDR2 ANQGSEA. The CDR3 sequence is CSVWTGYEQYF. For the CDR3, the DNA is TGCAGCGTCTGGACAGGCTACGAGCAGTACTTC.

This clone has just one count. The J gene is TRBJ1-3, the V gene TRBV6-1, with D hard to call. V lost 3 bases and J lost 2, with 11 bases in between. CDR3 size: 15 residues. The germline V gene encodes CDR1 MNHNS and CDR2 SASEGT. The CDR3 DNA reads as TGTGCCAGCAGTGAGGGGAGGGCCCCTGGAAACACCATATATTTT. This translates into CASSEGRAPGNTIYF.

On this clone itself: An end of the junction differs from the germline gene, which may be a read error. The chain has TRBV11-2 and TRBJ2-1; possible D gene TRBD2, 7 bases. Germline V lookup: CDR1 SGHAT, CDR2 FQNNGV. The CDR3 spans 16 residues. The CDR3 loop is CANSPLSGGLTNEQFF. The CDR3 bases are TGTGCCAACAGCCCCCTATCCGGGGGGCTGACCAATGAGCAGTTCTTC.

This chain links TRBV18 with TRBJ1-1, with D perhaps matching TRBD1 (5 bases). There are 13 residues in the CDR3. The germline V gene encodes CDR1 KGHSH and CDR2 LQKENI. Trimming took off 9 bases at V and 3 bases at J, with 14 bases between the two ends. The CDR3, as DNA: TGTGCCAGTTCTCAGGGATGGGACACTGAAGCTTTCTTT. Protein: CASSQGWDTEAFF. Variable domain in full (rest from reference TRBV18 and TRBJ1-1): NAGVMQNPRHLVRRRGQEARLRCSPMKGHSHVYWYRQLPEEGLKFMVYLQKENIIDESGMPKERFSAEFPKEGPSILRIQQVVRGDSAAYFCASSQGWDTEAFFGQGTRLTVV.

The CDR3 bases are TGTGCCAGCAGCGAGGGGACTAGCGGGAGATTCGAGCAGTACTTC. It codes for CASSEGTSGRFEQYF. V gene TRBV9 combines with J gene TRBJ2-7; TRBD2 matches 14 bases. The ends lost 3 bases at V and 6 bases at J; junction bases unmatched: 5. This CDR3 region has 15 residues. Germline lookup yields CDR1 SGDLS and CDR2 YYNGEE.

This chain joins TRBV6-5 and TRBJ2-1; TRBD2 aligns across 10 bases. Germline V gene sequence: CDR1 MNHEY, CDR2 SVGAGI. The junction had 12 bases not matched to a gene; V was cut back by 8 bases and J by 8 bases. CDR3 size: 15 residues. The DNA for the CDR3 is TGTGCCAGCCCCCGTGAGCGGGGGGGCCGGGATGAGCAGTTCTTC. This gives the protein CASPRERGGRDEQFF.

The chain employs TRBV30 and TRBJ2-5; 11 bases are a match to TRBD1. Germline V CDR1 and CDR2: GTSNPN, SVGIG (reference sequence). The ends lost 3 bases at V and 5 bases at J; junction bases unmatched: 5. The CDR3 extends over 14 amino acids. The CDR3 reads CAWRGQGAIETQYF. The CDR3, as DNA: TGTGCCTGGAGAGGACAGGGGGCTATTGAGACCCAGTACTTC.

CDR3 residues: CASKGTGGYEQYF. DNA of the CDR3: TGCGCCAGCAAGGGGACAGGGGGATATGAGCAGTACTTC. The chain recombines TRBV5-1 with TRBJ2-7; 11 positions match TRBD1. V trimming: 6 bases; J trimming: 7 bases; junction bases outside the gene matches: 6. The CDR3 covers 13 residues. Per the germline V gene, CDR1 is SGHRS and CDR2 is YFSETQ.